This is a list of T cell receptor beta chains from one sample in a study of blood T cell repertoires in COVID-19. This table comes from immunoSEQ multiplex PCR, and its TCRdb copy is limited to in-frame clones, with some not included. This table holds about 210,000 clones, more than 75% found once. The sequencing input was PBMCs or T cells enriched from blood (not recorded which). The receptors were sampled from a man under 40 in a cohort exposed to, infected with or recovered from COVID-19 (not recorded which). Both conserved end residues are part of each CDR3. Fields, in order: J gene, V gene, CDR3 protein.

TRBJ2-5	TRBV7-9	CASSLGPAAQETQYF
TRBJ1-2	TRBV10-2	CASRGRGLNYGYTF
TRBJ2-1	TRBV7-3	CASSLLSGEQFF
TRBJ2-7	TRBV28	CASSPTGVYEQYF
TRBJ1-6	TRBV13	CASSRLRTGANSPLHF
TRBJ2-1	TRBV19	CASSIIQDNEQFF
TRBJ2-5	TRBV4-1	CASSPASGRAQETQYF
TRBJ2-7	TRBV5-4	CASSLLAGVNEQYF
TRBJ1-2	TRBV15	CATSRQGIWTGGLDYGYTF
TRBJ1-3	TRBV29-1	CSVRLGGSGNTIYF
TRBJ2-7	TRBV7-9	CASSPGTVSTYEQYF
TRBJ2-1	TRBV5-1	CASRLRVAGDNEQFF
TRBJ2-1	TRBV7-8	CASSKTGSDQGEQFF
TRBJ2-3	TRBV27	CASTSRAYTDTQYF
TRBJ2-5	TRBV6-5	CASSYGFGGQETQYF
TRBJ2-7	TRBV20-1	CAWDSIYEQYF
TRBJ2-7	TRBV7-2	CASSPGGTGSREQYF
TRBJ1-1	TRBV5-1	CASSADRNLNTEAFF
TRBJ1-5	TRBV6-1	CASSEAPLSNQPQHF
TRBJ1-5	TRBV28	CASRAEFFNRENQPQHF
TRBJ1-1	TRBV25-1	CASSRGATEAFF
TRBJ2-7	TRBV11-2	CASSSFSGRAVNEQYF
TRBJ2-7	TRBV6-2/TRBV6-3	CASSYSVRPSYEQYF
TRBJ2-7	TRBV28	CASVSPRAPYEQYF
TRBJ2-1	TRBV27	CASSLGSSYNEQFF
TRBJ2-1	TRBV24-1	CATQGGYNEQFF
TRBJ2-7	TRBV4-2	CASSPYHAERFGEQYF
TRBJ2-7	TRBV27	CASSVAGTGTYEQYF
TRBJ2-1	TRBV12-3/TRBV12-4	CASVAGLNEQFF
TRBJ1-1	TRBV12-3/TRBV12-4	CASIRGTEAFF
TRBJ2-7	TRBV4-3	CASSPKTGSYEQYF
TRBJ1-5	TRBV5-5	CASSLGRGTQPQHF
TRBJ2-7	TRBV7-7	CASSAGTSGINEQYF
TRBJ1-4	TRBV9	CASSGQGSTNEKLFF
TRBJ1-1	TRBV5-1	CASSPKQQAEAFF
TRBJ2-1	TRBV13	CASSRYSLLGDGGNEQFF
TRBJ2-7	TRBV27	CGNYGDSYEQYF
TRBJ2-2	TRBV6-2/TRBV6-3	CASSYWAPLNTGELFF
TRBJ2-3	TRBV2	CASSERTSLAVTQYF
TRBJ1-6	TRBV27	CASSSPQTGTNSPLHF
TRBJ2-5	TRBV2	CASGDSTQETQYF
TRBJ1-1	TRBV25-1	CASSARQGRTRTEAFF
TRBJ1-1	TRBV6-5	CASSFERQGTEAFF
TRBJ1-5	TRBV7-9	CASAAGGNQPQHF
TRBJ2-1	TRBV9	CASSARLAGGPLLSNEQFF
TRBJ1-2	TRBV29-1	CSVFLLSAGGPSNYGYTF